A single sample gave rise to the 15 T cell receptor beta chains below, sequenced in a study of cytomegalovirus exposure and HLA in healthy donors. It was with 60 Vbeta and 13 Jbeta primers that the PCR ran. Data came from immunoSEQ multiplex PCR; TCRdb stores just in-frame clones and leaves some out. Its table lists under 50,000 clones. Sequences were obtained from PBMCs. All receptors come from a male donor in good health and CMV-seronegative.

V gene TRBV4-1 combines with J gene TRBJ1-1; 9 positions agree with TRBD1. The trim removed 4 bases at V and 4 bases at J, leaving 7 bases unmatched. This CDR3 has 15 residues. Germline CDR1 is MGHRA and CDR2 is YSYEKL. The CDR3 nucleotides read TGCGCCAGCAGCCGGGGACAGGGCCCCCCCACTGAAGCTTTCTTT. It codes for CASSRGQGPPTEAFF.

The rearrangement links TRBV2 to TRBJ2-1; 10 nucleotides align to TRBD2. Germline V gives CDR1 SNHLY, CDR2 FYNNEI. This CDR3 spans 14 amino acids. V lost 5 bases, J lost 5 bases, and 3 bases stayed unmatched. The CDR3 loop reads CASSNLAGDNEQFF. CDR3 nucleotide sequence: TGTGCCAGCAGTAACCTAGCGGGGGACAATGAGCAGTTCTTC.

The chain joins TRBV4-1 to TRBJ1-6; 8 bases are shared with TRBD1. Trimming at V came to 0 bases and at J to 10 bases, leaving 8 bases not matched to a gene. The germline gives CDR1 MGHRA, CDR2 YSYEKL. The CDR3 extends over 16 amino acids. This CDR3 reads CASSQDLDRDRSPLHF. CDR3 coding DNA: TGCGCCAGCAGCCAAGATCTGGACAGGGACAGATCACCCCTCCACTTT.

V usage is TRBV6-5 and J usage is TRBJ1-1; TRBD1 might be the D (5 bases). Germline lookup yields CDR1 MNHEY and CDR2 SVGAGI. The CDR3 loop spans 14 amino acids. V lost 5 bases and J lost 3, with 13 bases in between. The CDR3 here is CASSPSGVYTEAFF. CDR3 DNA sequence: TGTGCCAGCAGTCCCTCGGGGGTCTACACTGAAGCTTTCTTT.

This chain joins TRBV7-6 and TRBJ2-5; D might be TRBD2 (5 bases). Germline CDR1 reads SGHVS; CDR2 reads FNYEAQ. This CDR3 comprises 13 residues. The V and J ends lost 2 bases and 4 bases respectively, with 8 bases between them. In nucleotides, the CDR3 is TGTGCCAGCAGCTTAAGGCTAGCAGAGACCCAGTACTTC. Translating gives CASSLRLAETQYF.

CDR3 in amino acids: CASMVEGSYGYTF. The CDR3 coding sequence is TGTGCCAGCATGGTGGAGGGGTCCTATGGCTACACCTTC. The V gene is TRBV2, the J gene TRBJ1-2, with a weak D call TRBD1 (5 bases). Deletions cut 7 bases from V and 4 bases from J, with 13 bases between. From germline, CDR1 is SNHLY and CDR2 FYNNEI. This CDR3 comprises 13 residues.

This chain connects TRBV6-5 to TRBJ2-7; D perhaps matches TRBD1 (5 bases). Germline lookup yields CDR1 MNHEY and CDR2 SVGAGI. V lost 5 bases, J lost 2 bases, and 10 bases lay in between. CDR3 length: 13 residues. As DNA, the CDR3 is TGTGCCAGCAGTCAATCAGGGACCTACGAGCAGTACTTC. This codes for CASSQSGTYEQYF.

This chain joins TRBV27 and TRBJ1-6, with TRBD1 matching 12 bases. Germline lookup yields CDR1 MNHEY and CDR2 SMNVEV (reference sequence). This CDR3 has 14 residues. The J segment lost 13 bases and the V segment lost 3 bases, leaving 4 bases of the junction unmatched. CDR3 sequence reads: CASSLGQGALPLHF. The CDR3, as DNA: TGTGCCAGCAGTTTGGGACAGGGGGCCCTTCCCCTCCACTTT.

V gene TRBV7-3 combines with J gene TRBJ2-7; 13 bases map to TRBD2. The CDR3 contains 14 residues. Germline V gene data show CDR1 as SGHTA and CDR2 as FQGTGA. The V segment lost 5 bases and the J segment 3 bases; nucleotides outside the gene matches: 1. CDR3 coding DNA: TGTGCCAGCAGCCGGACTAGCGGGGGCTACGAGCAGTACTTC. It translates to CASSRTSGGYEQYF.

The chain couples TRBV6-5 to TRBJ2-7; TRBD1 is a possible D gene (6 bases). Germline V CDR1 and CDR2: MNHEY, SVGAGI. The CDR3 length is 14 residues. The V end lost 6 bases, the J end lost 2 bases, and 14 bases lay between the germline ends. The CDR3 loop reads CASRRTVLAYEQYF. CDR3 nucleotides: TGTGCCAGCAGAAGGACAGTTTTAGCCTACGAGCAGTACTTC.

V gene TRBV7-6 combines with J gene TRBJ2-3; D is perhaps TRBD2 (5 bases). The CDR3 has 16 amino acids. The V gene's germline CDR1 is SGHVS and CDR2 FNYEAQ. V was clipped by 1 base and J by 2 bases, with 13 bases between them. The CDR3 region is CASSLGVEAITDTQYF. As DNA, the CDR3 is TGTGCCAGCAGCTTAGGTGTGGAGGCGATCACAGATACGCAGTATTTT.

J is TRBJ2-1 and V is TRBV27, with 10 bases aligning to TRBD1. The germline V gene has CDR1 MNHEY and CDR2 SMNVEV (reference sequence). V trimming: 2 bases; J trimming: 9 bases; junction bases outside the gene matches: 7. This CDR3 contains 15 residues. Here the CDR3 DNA reads TGTGCCAGCAGTTTAGTGCGACAGGGGGCGTCTGAGCAGTTCTTC. Translating it yields CASSLVRQGASEQFF.

The chain uses TRBV5-4 and TRBJ1-2; TRBD1 aligns across 7 bases. V dropped 0 bases and J dropped 6; count of bases not matched to a gene: 8. This CDR3 contains 15 residues. CDR1 is SGHNT and CDR2 is YYREEE in the germline V gene (reference sequence). CDR3 sequence reads: CASSLARTGYNGYTF. For the CDR3, the DNA is TGTGCCAGCAGCTTGGCCAGGACAGGATATAATGGCTACACCTTC.

The chain combines TRBV23-1 with TRBJ1-2; D perhaps matches TRBD1 (6 bases). TRBV23-1 is labeled an ORF, and its function is uncertain. The CDR3 spans 13 residues. V was shortened by 2 bases and J by 4 bases, with 8 bases between the two germline ends. CDR3 loop: CASSQTGTYGYTF. In DNA, the CDR3 is TGCGCCAGCAGTCAAACAGGGACCTATGGCTACACCTTC.

CDR3 protein: CASSQEHGGTGELFF. The CDR3 bases are TGTGCCAGCAGCCAAGAGCACGGGGGCACCGGGGAGCTGTTTTTT. The gene calls are TRBV4-2 and TRBJ2-2; D perhaps matches TRBD2 (6 bases). V dropped 0 bases and J dropped 4 bases, with 9 bases sitting between them. This CDR3 region has 15 residues. Germline V gene data show CDR1 as LGHNA and CDR2 as YNFKEQ.